The clone carrying this T cell receptor beta chain occurred a few times. Its antigen is not identified. The germline gives CDR1 MGHDK, CDR2 SYGVNS. This CDR3 region has 15 residues. With 6 bases removed from V and 1 base from J, the gap between germline ends came to 15 bases. TCRdb ran MiXCR on the 5' RACE reads and lists one entry per CDR3 protein. This sample carries about 500,000 distinct CDR3 sequences, around 21% of them seen once, and the ten largest clones take under 15%. These data belong to a study of T-cell memory formation after mild COVID-19. Overall study: In these data, TCR clusters were largely donor specific.

Broader study findings: Mainly in CM and EM were contracting CD4+ clones; CD8+ were in EMRA.

The V gene is TRBV25-1, the J gene TRBJ1-1; D not certain. Material for sequencing was PBMCs or a T cell subset sorted from them (not recorded which). This TCR was recovered from an adult woman who had mild COVID-19 (a few samples of this study predate the infection). Cell type and time point are not known. CDR3 in amino acids: CASRPPRIKNTEAFF. The DNA for the CDR3 is TGTGCCAGCAGGCCCCCCCGGATAAAGAACACTGAAGCTTTCTTT.